Each of the 23 T cell receptor beta chains below was sequenced from the same sample in a study of cytomegalovirus exposure and HLA in healthy donors. The PCR contained 60 Vbeta and 13 Jbeta primers. Profiled with immunoSEQ multiplex PCR; TCRdb holds only in-frame clones, not every one. The sample shows approximately 170,000 clones, roughly 70% of them seen only once. The material sequenced was PBMCs. All receptors come from a woman aged 40 to 49 in good health and CMV-seropositive.

The V call is TRBV27, the J call TRBJ2-7; TRBD1 might be the D (6 bases). From germline, CDR1 is MNHEY and CDR2 SMNVEV (reference sequence). The V end lost 10 bases, the J end lost 0 bases, and 13 bases lay between the germline ends. The CDR3 spans 13 residues. The CDR3 nucleotides read TGTGCCACCGGAACAGGGAGCTCCTACGAGCAGTACTTC. Translating gives CATGTGSSYEQYF.

V and J are TRBV5-1 and TRBJ2-7, with D tentatively TRBD1 (6 bases). Per germline, CDR1 SGHRS and CDR2 YFSETQ. This CDR3 spans 15 amino acids. Trimming shortened V by 4 bases and J by 1 base, and 15 bases separated the two germline ends. This chain's CDR3 is CASSPSLDRSYEQYF. CDR3 bases: TGCGCCAGCAGCCCATCCCTCGACAGGTCCTACGAGCAGTACTTC.

The chain uses TRBV18 and TRBJ2-5; 9 bases align to TRBD1. The CDR3 has 14 residues. V was clipped by 5 bases and J by 5 bases; unmatched bases: 6. Germline assignment: CDR1 KGHSH and CDR2 LQKENI. Here the CDR3 reads CASSSTGGAETQYF. CDR3 DNA: TGTGCCAGCTCATCCACAGGGGGCGCGGAGACCCAGTACTTC.

This chain uses TRBV5-1 with TRBJ2-7, with 7 positions matching TRBD1. The CDR3 spans 15 residues. The germline CDR1 and CDR2 sequences are SGHRS and YFSETQ. V dropped 2 bases and J dropped 2; count of bases not matched to a gene: 7. This chain's CDR3 is CASSFRQGFAYEQYF. The CDR3 DNA sequence: TGCGCCAGCAGCTTCCGACAGGGATTTGCCTACGAGCAGTACTTC.

There are a few counts of this clone. The chain couples TRBV10-1 to TRBJ2-1; 15 bases are a match to TRBD2. The V and J ends lost 0 bases and 3 bases, in that order; junction bases with no gene match: 9. The CDR3 covers 20 residues. Germline CDR1 WNHNN, CDR2 SYGVQD (reference sequence). CDR3 region: CASSESIRTSGGDRYNEQFF. DNA for the CDR3: TGCGCCAGCAGTGAGTCGATAAGGACTAGCGGGGGGGATCGCTACAATGAGCAGTTCTTC.

The chain combines TRBV5-1 with TRBJ1-1; possibly TRBD1 for D (6 bases). CDR1 is SGHRS, CDR2 YFSETQ, per germline. Trimming removed 2 bases at V and 3 bases at J, with 14 bases between. This CDR3 is 15 amino acids long. The CDR3 coding sequence is TGCGCCAGCAGCTTCCTACAGGGTCCCGACACTGAAGCTTTCTTT. This gives the protein CASSFLQGPDTEAFF.

The rearrangement uses TRBV2 and TRBJ2-5, with D hard to call. The J call may be wrong; the DNA end is better matched by TRBJ2-7. Germline V lookup: CDR1 SNHLY, CDR2 FYNNEI. This CDR3 has 14 residues. The CDR3 DNA sequence: TGTGCCAGCAGTGACGCCAATAGCTCCTACGAGCAGTACTTC. Translation: CASSDANSSYEQYF.

A few counts support this clone. The genes are TRBV18 and TRBJ1-4, with 7 bases fitting TRBD1. Germline loops: CDR1 KGHSH, CDR2 LQKENI. The J segment lost 0 bases and the V segment lost 1 base, leaving 5 bases of the junction unmatched. This CDR3 contains 17 residues. CDR3 in amino acids: CASSPHRGLATNEKLFF. CDR3 coding DNA: TGTGCCAGCTCACCACACAGGGGTCTCGCAACTAATGAAAAACTGTTTTTT. The full variable domain, rest sourced from reference TRBV18 and TRBJ1-4, is NAGVMQNPRHLVRRRGQEARLRCSPMKGHSHVYWYRQLPEEGLKFMVYLQKENIIDESGMPKERFSAEFPKEGPSILRIQQVVRGDSAAYFCASSPHRGLATNEKLFFGSGTQLSVL.

CDR3 residues: CASTRTSGTYEQYF. For the CDR3, the DNA is TGTGCCTCGACGCGGACTAGCGGGACTTACGAGCAGTACTTC. The V gene is TRBV6-5, the J gene TRBJ2-7; 12 positions match TRBD2. The CDR3 totals 14 residues. The V gene's germline CDR1 is MNHEY and CDR2 SVGAGI. V was clipped by 11 bases and J by 4 bases; unmatched bases: 9.

The V gene is TRBV19, the J gene TRBJ1-5; D is possibly TRBD1 (5 bases). Germline CDR1 reads LNHDA; CDR2 reads SQIVND (reference sequence). V lost 3 bases to trimming and J lost 6 bases, with 15 bases between them. The CDR3 runs to 15 residues. CDR3 amino acids: CASSILGREGQPQHF. The CDR3 nucleotides read TGTGCCAGTAGTATTCTGGGCAGGGAGGGTCAGCCCCAGCATTTT.

This clone has a handful of counts. V gene TRBV19 combines with J gene TRBJ1-1; D perhaps matches TRBD1 (5 bases). The V gene's germline CDR1 is LNHDA and CDR2 SQIVND (reference sequence). The length of the CDR3 is 14 residues. Trimming stripped 7 bases from V and 4 bases from J, with 16 bases between. CDR3 protein: CASMSYRRGTEAFF. In DNA, the CDR3 is TGTGCCAGTATGTCGTACAGGAGGGGCACTGAAGCTTTCTTT.

There are a few counts of this clone. The chain joins TRBV4-2 to TRBJ2-2; 7 bases map to TRBD2. J gave up 1 base and V 10 bases, and 6 bases lay outside the gene matches. CDR3 length equals 14 residues. The germline gives CDR1 LGHNA, CDR2 YNFKEQ. The CDR3 loop reads CATKTGGNTGELFF. The CDR3, as DNA: TGTGCCACTAAAACGGGGGGGAACACCGGGGAGCTGTTTTTT.

This clone was counted a few times. The genes are TRBV6-5 and TRBJ1-1, with D possibly TRBD1 on 5 matching bases. The CDR3 length is 15 residues. Germline V lookup: CDR1 MNHEY, CDR2 SVGAGI. With 6 bases removed from V and 1 base from J, the gap between germline ends came to 15 bases. CDR3 sequence: CASSPQAGTNTEAFF. The CDR3 region has the DNA TGTGCCAGCAGCCCACAGGCCGGTACGAACACTGAAGCTTTCTTT.

This chain links TRBV7-8 with TRBJ2-2; TRBD1 agrees at 11 bases. Germline V gives CDR1 SGHVS, CDR2 FQNEAQ. V was clipped by 1 base and J by 3 bases; unmatched bases: 7. CDR3 length equals 18 residues. CDR3 amino acids: CASSLVDRGRVDTGELFF. CDR3 coding DNA: TGTGCCAGCAGCTTAGTGGACAGGGGGCGGGTAGACACCGGGGAGCTGTTTTTT.

Comments on this clone: Germline is not matched at one junction end, which may reflect a read error. V gene TRBV2 combines with J gene TRBJ1-5; D is undetermined. This CDR3 region has 13 residues. Germline-derived CDR1 and CDR2 are SNHLY and FYNNEI. This CDR3 reads CASSVGGNQPQHF. The CDR3 nucleotides read TGTGCCAGCAGTGTAGGCGGCAATCAGCCCCAGCACTTT.

The chain couples TRBV6-6 to TRBJ2-7; D not certain. The CDR3 length is 13 residues. V lost 2 bases and J lost 2, with 7 bases in between. CDR1 is MNHNY and CDR2 is SVGAGI in the germline V gene (reference sequence). This chain's CDR3 is CASSYEQTYEQYF. As DNA, the CDR3 is TGTGCCAGCAGTTACGAACAGACCTACGAGCAGTACTTC.

The chain joins TRBV2 to TRBJ1-5; D call uncertain. V was shortened by 1 base and J by 4 bases, with 5 bases between the two germline ends. The CDR3 has 13 residues. CDR1 is SNHLY, CDR2 FYNNEI, per germline. The CDR3 sequence is CASSEDWNQPQHF. The CDR3 region has the DNA TGTGCCAGCAGTGAAGACTGGAATCAGCCCCAGCATTTT.

This clone was seen more than once but under ten times. This chain joins TRBV5-3 and TRBJ2-6; the D is unclear. TRBV5-3 counts as an open reading frame of uncertain function. Trimming took off 0 bases at V and 0 bases at J, with 4 bases between the two ends. CDR3 length: 15 amino acids. CDR3 in DNA: TGTGCCAGAAGCTTGGACAGCTCTGGGGCCAACGTCCTGACTTTC. It translates to CARSLDSSGANVLTF.

The J gene is TRBJ1-1, the V gene TRBV12-2; TRBD1 was called by the table and not checked on the DNA. TRBV12-2 is recorded as a pseudogene. This CDR3 region has 15 residues. CDR3 region: CASRLGGQGNTEAFF. The CDR3 nucleotides read TGTGCAAGTCGCTTAGGGGGACAGGGAAACACTGAAGCTTTCTTT.

This clone came up a few times. The rearrangement uses TRBV5-5 and TRBJ2-7; D is unresolved. This CDR3 is 15 amino acids long. Deletions cut 0 bases from V and 0 bases from J, with 10 bases between. Germline V gene lookup returns CDR1 SGHKS and CDR2 YYEKEE (reference sequence). The CDR3 DNA sequence: TGTGCCAGCAGCTTGGTGGATCGGAGCTCCTACGAGCAGTACTTC. Translating gives CASSLVDRSSYEQYF.

Only one count was recorded for this clone. This chain links TRBV4-1 with TRBJ2-7, with 11 bases lining up with TRBD2. The CDR3 sequence is 15 residues long. The V and J ends lost 1 base and 4 bases, in that order; junction bases with no gene match: 3. Germline loops: CDR1 MGHRA, CDR2 YSYEKL. The CDR3 DNA reads as TGCGCCAGCAGCCAAGTGACTAGCGGGGTATACGAGCAGTACTTC. It encodes CASSQVTSGVYEQYF.

The rearrangement uses TRBV6-5 and TRBJ2-3, with 7 nucleotides matching TRBD1. The CDR3 runs to 13 residues. Germline V gene data show CDR1 as MNHEY and CDR2 as SVGAGI. V was clipped by 8 bases and J by 2 bases; unmatched bases: 4. The CDR3 sequence is CASRDRYTDTQYF. In nucleotides, the CDR3 is TGTGCCAGCCGGGACAGATACACAGATACGCAGTATTTT.

Comments on this clone: An end of the junction differs from the germline gene, which may be a read error. The rearrangement joins TRBV2 to TRBJ1-5, with D possibly being TRBD1 (5 bases). The CDR3 has 12 residues. CDR1 and CDR2 (germline): SNHLY, FYNNEI. CDR3 DNA sequence: TGTGCCAGCACGTCAGGGAATCAGCCCCAGAATTTT. Its translation: CASTSGNQPQNF.